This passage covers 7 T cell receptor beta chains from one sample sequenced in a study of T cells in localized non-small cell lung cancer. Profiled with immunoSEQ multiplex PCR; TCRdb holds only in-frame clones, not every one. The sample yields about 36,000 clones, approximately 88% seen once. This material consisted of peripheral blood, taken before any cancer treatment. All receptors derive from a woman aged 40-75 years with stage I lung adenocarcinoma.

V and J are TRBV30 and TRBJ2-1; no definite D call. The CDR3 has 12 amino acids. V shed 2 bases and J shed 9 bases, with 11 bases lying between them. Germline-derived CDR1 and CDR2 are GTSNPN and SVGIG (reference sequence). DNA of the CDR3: TGTGCCTGGAGTAACTGGGCCGTTGAGCAGTTCTTC. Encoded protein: CAWSNWAVEQFF.

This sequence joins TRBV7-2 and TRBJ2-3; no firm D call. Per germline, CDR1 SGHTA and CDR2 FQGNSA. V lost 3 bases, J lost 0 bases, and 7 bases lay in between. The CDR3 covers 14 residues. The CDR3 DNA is TGTGCCAGCAGCTTTTCGACTAGCACAGATACGCAGTATTTT. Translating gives CASSFSTSTDTQYF.

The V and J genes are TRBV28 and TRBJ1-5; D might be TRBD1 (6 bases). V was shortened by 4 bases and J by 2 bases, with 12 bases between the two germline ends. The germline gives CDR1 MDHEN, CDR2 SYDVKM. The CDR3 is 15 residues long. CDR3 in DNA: TGTGCCAGCAGTTCCAGGGGAGTTCGCAATCAGCCCCAGCATTTT. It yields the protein CASSSRGVRNQPQHF.

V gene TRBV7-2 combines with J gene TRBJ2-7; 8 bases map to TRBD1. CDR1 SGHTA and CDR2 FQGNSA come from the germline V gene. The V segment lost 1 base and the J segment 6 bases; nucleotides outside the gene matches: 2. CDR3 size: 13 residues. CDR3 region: CASSLGQGTEQYF. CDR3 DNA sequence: TGTGCCAGCAGCTTAGGACAGGGGACCGAGCAGTACTTC.

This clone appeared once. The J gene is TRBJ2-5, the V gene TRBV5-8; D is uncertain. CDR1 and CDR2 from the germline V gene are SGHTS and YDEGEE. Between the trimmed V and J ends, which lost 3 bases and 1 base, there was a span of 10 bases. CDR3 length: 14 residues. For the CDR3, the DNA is TGTGCCAGCAGCTCCGTACCGTTCCAAGAGACCCAGTACTTC. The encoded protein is CASSSVPFQETQYF.

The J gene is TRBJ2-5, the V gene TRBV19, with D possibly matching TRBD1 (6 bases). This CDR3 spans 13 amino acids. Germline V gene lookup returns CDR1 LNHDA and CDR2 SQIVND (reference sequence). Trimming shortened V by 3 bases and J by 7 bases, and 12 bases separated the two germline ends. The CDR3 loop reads CASSIPQGGTQYF. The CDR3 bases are TGTGCCAGTAGTATCCCCCAAGGGGGGACCCAGTACTTC.

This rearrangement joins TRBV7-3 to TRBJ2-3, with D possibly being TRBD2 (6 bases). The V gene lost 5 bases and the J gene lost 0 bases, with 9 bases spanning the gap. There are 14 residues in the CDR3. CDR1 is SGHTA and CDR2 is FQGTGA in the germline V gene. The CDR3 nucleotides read TGTGCCAGCAGCCCCACTAGCAGCACAGATACGCAGTATTTT. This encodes CASSPTSSTDTQYF. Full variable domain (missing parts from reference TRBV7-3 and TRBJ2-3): GAGVSQTPSNKVTEKGKYVELRCDPISGHTALYWYRQSLGQGPEFLIYFQGTGAADDSGLPNDRFFAVRPEGSVSTLKIQRTERGDSAVYLCASSPTSSTDTQYFGPGTRLTVL.